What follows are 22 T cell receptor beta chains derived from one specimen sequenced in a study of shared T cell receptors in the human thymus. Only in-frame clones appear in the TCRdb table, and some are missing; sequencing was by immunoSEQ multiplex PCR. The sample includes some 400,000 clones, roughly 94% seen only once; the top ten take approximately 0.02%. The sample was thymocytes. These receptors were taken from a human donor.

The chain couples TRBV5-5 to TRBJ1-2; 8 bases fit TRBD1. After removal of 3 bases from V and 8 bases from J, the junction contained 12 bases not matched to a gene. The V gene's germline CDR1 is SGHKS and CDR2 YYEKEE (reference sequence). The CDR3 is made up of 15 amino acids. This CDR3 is CASSSHAGTGGGYTF. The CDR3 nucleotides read TGTGCCAGCAGCTCCCACGCCGGGACAGGAGGCGGCTACACCTTC.

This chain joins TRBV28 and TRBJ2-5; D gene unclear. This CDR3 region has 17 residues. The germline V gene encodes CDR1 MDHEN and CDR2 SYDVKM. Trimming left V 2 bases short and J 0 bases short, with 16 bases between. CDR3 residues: CASSLGGGSWYQETQYF. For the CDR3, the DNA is TGTGCCAGCAGTTTAGGTGGCGGCAGTTGGTACCAAGAGACCCAGTACTTC.

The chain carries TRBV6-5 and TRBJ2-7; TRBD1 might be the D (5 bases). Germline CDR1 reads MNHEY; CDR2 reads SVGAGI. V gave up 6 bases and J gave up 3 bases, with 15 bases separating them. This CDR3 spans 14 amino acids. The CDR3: CASSSGDRDYEQYF. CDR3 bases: TGTGCCAGCAGCTCAGGTGACAGAGACTACGAGCAGTACTTC.

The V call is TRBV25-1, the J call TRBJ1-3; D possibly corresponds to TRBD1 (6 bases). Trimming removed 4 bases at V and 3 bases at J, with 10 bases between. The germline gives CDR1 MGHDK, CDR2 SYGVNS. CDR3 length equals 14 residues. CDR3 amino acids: CASSVRGGGNTIYF. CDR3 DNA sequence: TGTGCCAGCAGTGTCAGGGGCGGTGGAAACACCATATATTTT. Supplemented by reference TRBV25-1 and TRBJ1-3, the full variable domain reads EADIYQTPRYLVIGTGKKITLECSQTMGHDKMYWYQQDPGMELHLIHYSYGVNSTEKGDLSSESTVSRIRTEHFPLTLESARPSHTSQYLCASSVRGGGNTIYFGEGSWLTVV.

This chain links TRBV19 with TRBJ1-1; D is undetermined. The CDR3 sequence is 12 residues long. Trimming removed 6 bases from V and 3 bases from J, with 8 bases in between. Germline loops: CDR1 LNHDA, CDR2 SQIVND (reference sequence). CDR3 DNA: TGTGCCAGTAGGTCTCAGGACACTGAAGCTTTCTTT. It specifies CASRSQDTEAFF.

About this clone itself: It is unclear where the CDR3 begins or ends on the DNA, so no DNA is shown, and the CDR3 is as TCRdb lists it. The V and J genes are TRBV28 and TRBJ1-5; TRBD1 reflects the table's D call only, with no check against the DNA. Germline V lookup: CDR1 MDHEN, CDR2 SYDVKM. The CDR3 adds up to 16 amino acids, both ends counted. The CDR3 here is CASHSGVPTSNQPQHF.

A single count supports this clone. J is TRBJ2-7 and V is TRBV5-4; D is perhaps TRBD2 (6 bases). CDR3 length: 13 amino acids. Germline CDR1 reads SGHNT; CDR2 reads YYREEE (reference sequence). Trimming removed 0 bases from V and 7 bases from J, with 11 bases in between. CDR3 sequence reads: CASSLVGTWEQYF. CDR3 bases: TGTGCCAGCAGCTTGGTGGGGACTTGGGAGCAGTACTTC.

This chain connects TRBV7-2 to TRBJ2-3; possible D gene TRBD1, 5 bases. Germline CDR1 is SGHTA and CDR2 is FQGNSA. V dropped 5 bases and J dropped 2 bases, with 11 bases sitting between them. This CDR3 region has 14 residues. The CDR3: CASSQGAPTDTQYF. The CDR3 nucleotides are TGTGCCAGCAGCCAAGGGGCTCCCACAGATACGCAGTATTTT.

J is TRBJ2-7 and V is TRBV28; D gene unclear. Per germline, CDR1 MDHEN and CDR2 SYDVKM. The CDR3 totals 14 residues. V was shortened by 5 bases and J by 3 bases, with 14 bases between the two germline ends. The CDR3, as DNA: TGTGCCAGCAGTCGCCGGGTCCCCCACTACGAGCAGTACTTC. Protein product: CASSRRVPHYEQYF.

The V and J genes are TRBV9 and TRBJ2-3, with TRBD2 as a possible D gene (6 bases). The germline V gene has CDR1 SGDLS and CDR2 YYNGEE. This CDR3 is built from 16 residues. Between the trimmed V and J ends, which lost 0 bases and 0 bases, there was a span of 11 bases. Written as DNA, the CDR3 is TGTGCCAGCAGCGTAGAGCGGGTCGAGAGCACAGATACGCAGTATTTT. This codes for CASSVERVESTDTQYF. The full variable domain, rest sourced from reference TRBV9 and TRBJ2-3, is DSGVTQTPKHLITATGQRVTLRCSPRSGDLSVYWYQQSLDQGLQFLIQYYNGEERAKGNILERFSAQQFPDLHSELNLSSLELGDSALYFCASSVERVESTDTQYFGPGTRLTVL.

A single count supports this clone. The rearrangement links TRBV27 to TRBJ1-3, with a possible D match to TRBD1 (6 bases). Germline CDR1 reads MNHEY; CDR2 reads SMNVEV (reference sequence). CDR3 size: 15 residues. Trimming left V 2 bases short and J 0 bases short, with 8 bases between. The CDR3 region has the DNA TGTGCCAGCAGTTTAGAGGACAGCTCTGGAAACACCATATATTTT. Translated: CASSLEDSSGNTIYF.

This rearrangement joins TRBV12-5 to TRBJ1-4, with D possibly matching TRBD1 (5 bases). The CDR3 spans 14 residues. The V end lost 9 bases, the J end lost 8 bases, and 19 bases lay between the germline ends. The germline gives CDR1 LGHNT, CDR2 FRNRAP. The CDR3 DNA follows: TGTGCTAGGGACTCAGCCAGGGACCGGGAAAAACTGTTTTTT. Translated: CARDSARDREKLFF.

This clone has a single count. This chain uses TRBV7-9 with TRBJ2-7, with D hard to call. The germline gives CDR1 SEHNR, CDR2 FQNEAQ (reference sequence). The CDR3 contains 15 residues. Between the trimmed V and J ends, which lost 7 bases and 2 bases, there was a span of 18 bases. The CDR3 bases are TGTGCCAGCACCCGCGGACGCAATCAAACCTACGAGCAGTACTTC. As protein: CASTRGRNQTYEQYF.

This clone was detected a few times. The CDR3 loop is CASSIRTWGRNTEAFF. The CDR3 DNA reads as TGTGCCAGCAGCATAAGGACATGGGGGCGGAACACTGAAGCTTTCTTT. V and J are TRBV7-4 and TRBJ1-1; D might be TRBD1 (6 bases). The CDR3 contains 16 residues. Between the trimmed V and J ends, which lost 5 bases and 1 base, there was a span of 17 bases. The germline gives CDR1 SGHVT, CDR2 SQSDAQ.

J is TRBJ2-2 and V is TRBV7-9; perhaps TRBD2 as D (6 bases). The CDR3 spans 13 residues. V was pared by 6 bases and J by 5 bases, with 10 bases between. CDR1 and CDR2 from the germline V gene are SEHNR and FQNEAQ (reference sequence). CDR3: CASRASGTGELFF. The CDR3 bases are TGTGCCAGCAGGGCGAGCGGGACCGGGGAGCTGTTTTTT.

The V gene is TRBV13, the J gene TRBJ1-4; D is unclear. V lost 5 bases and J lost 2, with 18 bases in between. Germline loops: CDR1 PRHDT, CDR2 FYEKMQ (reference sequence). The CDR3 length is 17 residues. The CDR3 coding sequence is TGTGCCAGCAGCGCCAAGGACGGGGAATCGACTAATGAAAAACTGTTTTTT. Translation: CASSAKDGESTNEKLFF.

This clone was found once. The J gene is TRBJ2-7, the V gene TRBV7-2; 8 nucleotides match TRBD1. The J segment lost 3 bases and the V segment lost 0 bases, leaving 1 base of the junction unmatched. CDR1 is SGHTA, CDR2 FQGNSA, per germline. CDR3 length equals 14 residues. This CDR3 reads CASSLATGGYEQYF. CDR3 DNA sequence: TGTGCCAGCAGCTTAGCCACAGGGGGCTACGAGCAGTACTTC.

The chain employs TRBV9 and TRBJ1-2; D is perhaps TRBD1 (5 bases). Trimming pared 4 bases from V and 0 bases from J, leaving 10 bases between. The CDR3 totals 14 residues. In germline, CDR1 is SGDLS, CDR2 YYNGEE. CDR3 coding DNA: TGTGCCAGCAGCCCAAGAGGGGCTAACTATGGCTACACCTTC. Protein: CASSPRGANYGYTF.

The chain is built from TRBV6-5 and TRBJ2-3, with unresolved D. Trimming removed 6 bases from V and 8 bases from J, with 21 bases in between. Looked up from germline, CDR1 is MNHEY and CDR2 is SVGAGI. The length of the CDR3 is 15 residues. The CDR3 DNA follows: TGTGCCAGCAGCTTTGGACGTTGGCATGTGGCTACGCAGTATTTT. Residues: CASSFGRWHVATQYF.

In DNA, the CDR3 is TGTGCCAGCAGTACCGGGACTAGCGGGAGGAGTGGCACAGATACGCAGTATTTT. The encoded protein is CASSTGTSGRSGTDTQYF. The J gene is TRBJ2-3, the V gene TRBV6-4; 15 nucleotides agree with TRBD2. Germline-derived CDR1 and CDR2 are MRHNA and SNTAGT. The V and J ends lost 5 bases and 1 base, in that order; junction bases with no gene match: 7. The CDR3 sequence is 18 residues long.

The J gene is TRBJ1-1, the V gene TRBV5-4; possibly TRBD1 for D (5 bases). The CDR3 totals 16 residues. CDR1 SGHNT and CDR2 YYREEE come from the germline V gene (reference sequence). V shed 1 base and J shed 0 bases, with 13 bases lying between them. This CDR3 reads CASSLTQGTLNTEAFF. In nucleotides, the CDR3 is TGTGCCAGCAGCTTGACGCAGGGAACTCTGAACACTGAAGCTTTCTTT.

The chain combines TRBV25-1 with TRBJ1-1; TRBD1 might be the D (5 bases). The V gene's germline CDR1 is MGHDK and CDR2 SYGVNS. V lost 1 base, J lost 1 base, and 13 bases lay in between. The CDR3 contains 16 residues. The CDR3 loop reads CASSEFWVGQNTEAFF. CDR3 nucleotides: TGTGCCAGCAGTGAATTTTGGGTTGGACAGAACACTGAAGCTTTCTTT.